This entry is about one T cell receptor (beta chain). This clonotype was recorded at least ten times. The antigen it binds to is not known. The input lacks base qualities; no much larger clone sits a single base away. This entry is derived from a study of blood T cells in healthy people across ages (dated by TCRdb to the mid-2010s). Some background on the complete study: In model experiments, template switching captured roughly one uniquely barcoded TCR beta cDNA molecule for every two T cells. Age-related changes in TCR beta repertoire diversity were measured in the study by deep sequencing normalized with unique cDNA molecular identifiers. Four age groups were formed from the donors: young (average approximately 15 years), middle-aged (approximately 40), aged (62) and long-lived (around 82). To avoid experimental bias, donors of different ages were distributed randomly across sequencing lanes. The study analyzed two additional independent replicas of 1 million unique cDNA reads from the same blood draw for two donors, one aged 18 to 30 and one aged 80 or older. Study-wide conclusions, independent of this receptor: As age increased, observed TCR beta diversity per million T cells dropped in a roughly linear way, and a significant reduction was already evident by age about 40. Because the CMV infection status of the donors was unknown, age-related changes in expanded clonotypes may potentially have been confounded. Estimates of total diversity based on one million sequenced T cells were regarded as lower bounds and as underestimates. Since profiling was done on bulk unsorted PBMCs, naive and antigen-experienced compartments could not be conclusively compared. The long-lived group showed more naive CD4+ T cells, fewer expanded clones and increased TCR diversity than the aged group, suggesting age selection. Observed TCR beta diversity correlated strongly with the percentage of naive T cells measured by flow cytometry.

The donors were roughly 38 Caucasian individuals from Russia, aged 6 to 90 years, who were systemically healthy. Each donor gave 9 to 10 milliliters of peripheral blood, collected into EDTA-treated Vacutainer tubes. Ficoll-Paque density-gradient centrifugation was used to isolate PBMCs, with at least 6.5 million per sample. Trizol reagent was used to extract total RNA from PBMCs, with at least 5 micrograms per sample. For every donor, an aliquot of PBMCs went through flow cytometry to measure the percentages of naive CD45RAhigh/CD27high T cells. Libraries were made using 5' RACE. TCRdb lists the instrument as Illumina HiSeq 2500. A second PCR of 7 to 11 cycles was performed with a sample-barcoded 5' primer and a J-beta primer mix. Each TCR beta cDNA molecule received a unique molecular identifier from a template-switch 5' adaptor carrying 12 random nucleotides. At least 2.5 million CDR3-containing paired-end reads were obtained from each sample. First-strand cDNA was synthesized from all RNA with the Mint cDNA synthesis kit, primed by a TRBC-specific oligonucleotide. Following uracil-DNA glycosylase treatment, a first 18-cycle PCR with universal primers M1SS and BC2_uni_R was performed on all cDNA. On the study's bioinformatics: For normalization, 1 million high-quality reads were randomly selected from each sample, with every read carrying a distinct molecular identifier. Instead of being binned into consensus sequences, reads that shared molecular identifiers were thrown out. MiTCR, run with a Q25 quality threshold and the strictest error-elimination algorithm, handled CDR3 identification, clonotype clustering and error correction. Lower-bound total TCR beta diversity was estimated with a nonparametric unseen species model using Euler transformation. TCRdb reanalyzed the raw reads on its own, using fastp at Q25 for trimming and MiXCR for clone calling, and kept in-frame beta chains. One record per CDR3 amino acid sequence lists the most common genes and DNA. These V and J calls originate from TCRdb's pipeline instead of the authors' own analysis. This sample holds some 880,000 distinct CDR3 sequences; around 36% were observed only once. The ten largest clones represent roughly 13% of the sample.

Including the terminal cysteine and phenylalanine, the CDR3 comprises 13 residues. The read is trimmed to its CDR3 DNA, 39 bases read in frame from base 1. In the germline V gene, CDR1 corresponds to SGHRS and CDR2 to YFSETQ. The receptor's source is a man aged 18 to 30 in good health. The source material was blood. Here the chain combines TRBV5-1 and TRBJ2-1, with 8 junctional bases fitting TRBD2. The CDR3 region: CVSSGSSYNEQFF. The DNA sequence is TGCGTGTCCAGCGGGAGCTCCTACAATGAGCAGTTCTTC.